This T cell receptor (beta chain) was recovered during a study of blood T cell repertoires in COVID-19. The overall study: The origin of the acute and convalescent COVID-19 samples was the United States, Italy and Spain. Sources were T cells, B-cell-depleted T cells, or PBMCs; the material itself was cDNA or gDNA.

This CDR3 has 14 residues. V dropped 3 bases and J dropped 3; count of bases not matched to a gene: 4. Germline CDR1 is SGDLS and CDR2 is YYNGEE. Per the study methods: Reference gene primer amplification yielded estimated nucleated cell counts. Here immunoSEQ multiplex PCR was the method, and the copy in TCRdb shows in-frame clones only, minus some. Clonal size and the V and J genes are those of that table, whereas D and trimming came from the DNA. Among 310,000 or so clones listed, 88% were seen once. Sequencing input: peripheral blood. This chain uses TRBV9 with TRBJ2-7; 9 bases fit TRBD2. This receptor was taken from a woman between 45 and 60 years old with active or convalescent COVID-19. CDR3 sequence reads: CASSAFSGSYEQYF. Written as DNA, the CDR3 is TGTGCCAGCAGCGCCTTTAGCGGGAGCTACGAGCAGTACTTC.